The 13 T cell receptor beta chains reported below all come from one sample, sequenced in a study of blood T cell repertoires in COVID-19. Sequenced by immunoSEQ multiplex PCR; TCRdb stores in-frame clones only, minus some. The table has 200,000 to 250,000 clones, 65% to 90% seen once. Sequencing was performed on peripheral blood. The receptors were gathered from a woman in her fifties or sixties with acute or convalescent COVID-19.

This chain joins TRBV5-1 and TRBJ2-1; 8 bases fit TRBD1. The CDR3 loop spans 15 amino acids. J was trimmed by 3 bases and V by 3 bases; bases with no gene match: 5. In germline, CDR1 is SGHRS, CDR2 YFSETQ. The CDR3 protein is CASSWGDRNYNEQFF. The CDR3 DNA sequence: TGCGCCAGCAGCTGGGGGGACAGGAACTACAATGAGCAGTTCTTC.

This chain connects TRBV11-1 to TRBJ1-4; D gene uncertain. V shed 6 bases and J shed 0 bases, with 8 bases lying between them. CDR1 and CDR2 (germline): SGHAT, FQDESV (reference sequence). CDR3 length: 14 residues. The CDR3, as DNA: TGTGCCAGCAGGGCTCACGCAACTAATGAAAAACTGTTTTTT. It specifies CASRAHATNEKLFF.

This sequence joins TRBV6-5 and TRBJ1-1; tentatively, D is TRBD1 (6 bases). Germline CDR1 is MNHEY and CDR2 is SVGAGI. The CDR3 runs to 13 residues. V was clipped by 6 bases and J by 4 bases, with 12 bases between them. The CDR3 DNA reads TGTGCCAGCAGGCCGGGAGGGGGCACTGAAGCTTTCTTT. Translated, it gives CASRPGGGTEAFF.

A few counts support this clone. The chain has TRBV18 and TRBJ1-5, with D hard to call. V shed 3 bases and J shed 3 bases, with 9 bases lying between them. Germline V gene data show CDR1 as KGHSH and CDR2 as LQKENI. The CDR3 loop spans 14 amino acids. The CDR3 protein is CASSPLQNNQPQHF. CDR3 coding DNA: TGTGCCAGCTCACCCCTTCAGAACAATCAGCCCCAGCATTTT.

V gene TRBV12-3 or TRBV12-4 combines with J gene TRBJ2-5, with 11 bases fitting TRBD2. This CDR3 is built from 13 residues. V shed 6 bases and J 12 bases; nucleotides not matched to a gene: 9. CDR3 coding DNA: TGTGCCAGCAGCCCGGTTCTGGGACTAGCGGAGTACTTC. Residues: CASSPVLGLAEYF.

The chain combines TRBV27 with TRBJ2-7; unclear D gene. Germline V lookup: CDR1 MNHEY, CDR2 SMNVEV (reference sequence). The CDR3 is 12 residues long. The V gene lost 3 bases and the J gene lost 6 bases, with 9 bases spanning the gap. CDR3 nucleotide sequence: TGTGCCAGCAGTTTCCTTCTCGGCGAGCAGTACTTC. Its translation is CASSFLLGEQYF.

The genes are TRBV30 and TRBJ1-1; 7 bases agree with TRBD1. The CDR3 is 16 residues long. From germline, CDR1 is GTSNPN and CDR2 SVGIG (reference sequence). V was clipped by 4 bases and J by 1 base; unmatched bases: 12. CDR3 sequence: CAWNPLPGQRNTEAFF. In DNA, the CDR3 is TGTGCCTGGAACCCCCTTCCGGGACAGAGGAACACTGAAGCTTTCTTT.

CDR3 DNA sequence: TGTGCCAGTAGTTCCTGGACAGGGGGCGCGGAAGAGCAGTACTTC. Protein sequence: CASSSWTGGAEEQYF. The chain couples TRBV19 to TRBJ2-7; 11 positions match TRBD1. The CDR3 length is 15 residues. The V and J ends lost 5 bases and 7 bases, in that order; junction bases with no gene match: 10. Germline V gene lookup returns CDR1 LNHDA and CDR2 SQIVND (reference sequence).

J is TRBJ1-6 and V is TRBV3-1 (or the pseudogene TRBV3-2); D unclear. The germline gives CDR1 LGHDT, CDR2 YNNKEL (reference sequence). The CDR3 consists of 14 residues. Trimming removed 0 bases from V and 8 bases from J, with 8 bases in between. Here the CDR3 DNA reads TGTGCCAGCAGCCAAGAAGGTGAGGATTCACCCCTCCACTTT. This gives the protein CASSQEGEDSPLHF.

The chain recombines TRBV28 with TRBJ1-5, with 7 bases fitting TRBD1. Germline V gene sequence: CDR1 MDHEN, CDR2 SYDVKM. This CDR3 spans 15 amino acids. V was clipped by 7 bases and J by 0 bases; unmatched bases: 6. The CDR3 DNA is TGTGCCAGCACCGCAGGGGGTTCTAGCAATCAGCCCCAGCATTTT. This sequence encodes CASTAGGSSNQPQHF.

This clone was detected once. The V gene is TRBV6-6, the J gene TRBJ1-5; D uncertain. The CDR3 runs to 14 residues. Trimming left V 2 bases short and J 5 bases short, with 10 bases between. Germline V lookup: CDR1 MNHNY, CDR2 SVGAGI (reference sequence). The CDR3 reads CASSYNMADQPQHF. Here the CDR3 DNA reads TGTGCCAGCAGTTACAACATGGCCGATCAGCCCCAGCATTTT.

The chain carries TRBV7-7 and TRBJ2-1; D is perhaps TRBD2 (6 bases). This CDR3 contains 15 residues. V lost 3 bases and J 0 bases, leaving 9 bases between the germline ends. In germline, CDR1 is SSHAT, CDR2 FNYEAQ (reference sequence). DNA for the CDR3: TGTGCCAGCAGCTTGTCGCGGGACTCCTACAATGAGCAGTTCTTC. Its protein product is CASSLSRDSYNEQFF. The full variable domain, its missing parts supplied by reference TRBV7-7 and TRBJ2-1, is GAGVSQSPRYKVTKRGQDVTLRCDPISSHATLYWYQQALGQGPEFLTYFNYEAQPDKSGLPSDRFSAERPEGSISTLTIQRTEQRDSAMYRCASSLSRDSYNEQFFGPGTRLTVL.

The chain has TRBV5-4 and TRBJ1-1; 8 bases agree with TRBD1. This CDR3 is 14 amino acids long. Unmatched junction bases numbered 8, after V lost 4 bases and J lost 6 bases. Germline V gives CDR1 SGHNT, CDR2 YYREEE (reference sequence). CDR3 sequence reads: CASSQDRGFAEAFF. CDR3 in DNA: TGTGCCAGCAGCCAAGACAGGGGTTTCGCTGAAGCTTTCTTT.